This TCR beta chain was identified during a study of blood T cell repertoires in COVID-19. On the study more broadly: There were acute and convalescent COVID-19 samples, and they came from the United States, Italy and Spain. T cells, B-cell-depleted T cells, or PBMCs provided the cDNA or gDNA that served as material.

The V and J ends lost 6 bases and 7 bases, in that order; junction bases with no gene match: 6. The CDR3 contains 13 residues. Germline CDR1 MDHEN, CDR2 SYDVKM. Donors were grouped by their self-reported clinical history. In the source study's methods: Amplified reference gene primers provided the basis for estimating nucleated cell counts. Sequenced by immunoSEQ multiplex PCR; TCRdb stores in-frame clones only, minus some. Clone size and the V and J calls come from that table; the DNA yielded D and trimming. The table has hundreds of thousands of clones, approximately 80% seen once; the top ten hold 4.3%.

The rearrangement joins TRBV28 to TRBJ2-3; 8 nucleotides align to TRBD1. Material: PBMCs or T cells enriched from blood (not recorded which). The sequence was collected from a man aged 25-45 years with acute COVID-19. In nucleotides, the CDR3 is TGTGCCAGCAGAAGCCAGGGGGCTTATACGCAGTATTTT. Translation gives CASRSQGAYTQYF.